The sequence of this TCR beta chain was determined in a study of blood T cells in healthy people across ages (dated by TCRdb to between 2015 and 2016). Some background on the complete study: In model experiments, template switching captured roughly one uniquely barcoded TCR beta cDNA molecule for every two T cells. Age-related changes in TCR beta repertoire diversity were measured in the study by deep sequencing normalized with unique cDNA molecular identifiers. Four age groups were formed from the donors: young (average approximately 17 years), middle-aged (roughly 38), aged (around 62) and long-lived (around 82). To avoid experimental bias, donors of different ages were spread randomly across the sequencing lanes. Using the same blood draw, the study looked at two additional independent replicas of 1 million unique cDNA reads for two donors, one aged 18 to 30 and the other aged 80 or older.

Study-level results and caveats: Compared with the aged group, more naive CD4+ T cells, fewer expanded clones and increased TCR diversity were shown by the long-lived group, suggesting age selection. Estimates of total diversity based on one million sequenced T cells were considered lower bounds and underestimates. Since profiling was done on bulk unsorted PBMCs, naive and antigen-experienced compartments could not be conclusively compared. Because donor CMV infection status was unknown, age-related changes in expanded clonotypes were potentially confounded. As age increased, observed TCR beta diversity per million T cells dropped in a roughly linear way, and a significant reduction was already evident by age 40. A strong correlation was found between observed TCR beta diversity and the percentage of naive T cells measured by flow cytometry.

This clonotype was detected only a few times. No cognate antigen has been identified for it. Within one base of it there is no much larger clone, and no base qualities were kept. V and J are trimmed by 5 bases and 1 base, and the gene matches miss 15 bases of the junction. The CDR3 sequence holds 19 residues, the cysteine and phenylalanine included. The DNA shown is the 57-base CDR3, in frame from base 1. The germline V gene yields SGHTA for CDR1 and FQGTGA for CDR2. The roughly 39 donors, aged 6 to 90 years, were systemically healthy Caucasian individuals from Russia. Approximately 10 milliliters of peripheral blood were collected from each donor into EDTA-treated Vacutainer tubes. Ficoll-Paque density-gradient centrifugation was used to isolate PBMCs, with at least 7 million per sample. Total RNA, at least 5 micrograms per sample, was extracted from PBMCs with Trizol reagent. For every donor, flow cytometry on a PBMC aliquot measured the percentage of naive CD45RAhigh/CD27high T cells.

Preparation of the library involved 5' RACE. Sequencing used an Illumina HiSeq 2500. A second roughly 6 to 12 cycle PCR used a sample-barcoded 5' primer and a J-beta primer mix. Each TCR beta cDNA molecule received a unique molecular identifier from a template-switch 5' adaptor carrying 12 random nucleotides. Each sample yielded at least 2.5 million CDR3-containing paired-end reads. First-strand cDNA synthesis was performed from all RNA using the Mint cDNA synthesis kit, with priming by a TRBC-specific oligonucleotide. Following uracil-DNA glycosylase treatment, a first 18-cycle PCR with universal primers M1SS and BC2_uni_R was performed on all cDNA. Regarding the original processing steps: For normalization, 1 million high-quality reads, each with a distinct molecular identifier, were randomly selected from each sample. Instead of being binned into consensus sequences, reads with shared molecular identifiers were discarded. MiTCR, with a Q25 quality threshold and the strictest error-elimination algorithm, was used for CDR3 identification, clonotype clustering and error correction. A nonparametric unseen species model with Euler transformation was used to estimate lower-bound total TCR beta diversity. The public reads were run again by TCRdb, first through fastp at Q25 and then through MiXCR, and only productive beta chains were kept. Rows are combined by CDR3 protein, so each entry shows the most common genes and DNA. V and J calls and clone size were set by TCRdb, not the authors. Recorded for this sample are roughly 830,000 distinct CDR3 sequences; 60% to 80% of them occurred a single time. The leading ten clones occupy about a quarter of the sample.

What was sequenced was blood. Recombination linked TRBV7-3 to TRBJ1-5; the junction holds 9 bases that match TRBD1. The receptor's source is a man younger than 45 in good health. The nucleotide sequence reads TGTGCCAGCAGCCTCTACGCCGGGACAGGGCCCACAAGCAATCAGCCCCAGCATTTT. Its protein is CASSLYAGTGPTSNQPQHF.